A selection of T cell receptor beta chains follows, all from one sample in a study of T cells after posttransplantation cyclophosphamide. Clones were sequenced by immunoSEQ multiplex PCR, and TCRdb holds only the in-frame ones, with some missing. The table lists some 17,000 clones, about four fifths of them singletons. The sample in question was PBMCs, obtained around 59 weeks after allogeneic stem cell transplant with calcineurin inhibitor and methotrexate. The receptor set was obtained from a male patient between 25 and 39 years old who received an allogeneic stem cell transplant from an unrelated donor, was CMV-positive, and had acute and chronic GVHD. Part of the T cell pool may stem from the graft donor. CDR3s include the opening cysteine and the closing phenylalanine or tryptophan. The D gene is left open where the match is weak. Clone sizes are given selectively: once, few, many, or a class where the clone is expanded.

size	D	V	J	CDR3	DNA
NA	TRBD1	TRBV2	TRBJ1-2	CASSPGGYGYTF	TGTGCCAGCAGTCCAGGGGGCTATGGCTACACCTTC
NA	TRBD1	TRBV4-3	TRBJ2-2	CASSQGPGQSNTGELFF	TGCGCCAGCAGCCAGGGACCGGGACAGTCGAACACCGGGGAGCTGTTTTTT
NA	NA	TRBV7-6	TRBJ2-2	CASSSLTGSNTGELFF	TGTGCCAGCAGCTCGTTAACGGGTTCGAACACCGGGGAGCTGTTTTTT
NA	TRBD2	TRBV19	TRBJ2-2	CASKEMAGGYKTFTGELFF	TGTGCCAGTAAGGAAATGGCGGGAGGGTACAAAACTTTCACCGGGGAGCTGTTTTTT
NA	NA	TRBV15	TRBJ1-4	CATSTGWYTEKLFF	TGTGCCACCAGCACAGGGTGGTATACAGAAAAACTGTTTTTT
NA	TRBD1	TRBV7-6	TRBJ1-4	CASSLGGQLVTTNEKLFF	TGTGCCAGCAGCTTAGGGGGACAGTTGGTAACAACTAATGAAAAACTGTTTTTT
NA	TRBD1	TRBV19	TRBJ2-5	CASSGAGTGAREQYF	TGTGCCAGTAGTGGGGCCGGGACAGGTGCAAGGGAGCAGTACTTC
few	TRBD1	TRBV19	TRBJ1-2	CASSIGTAHNYGYTF	TGTGCCAGTAGTATCGGGACAGCGCATAACTATGGCTACACCTTC
NA	NA	TRBV28	TRBJ2-3	CASTLRRESDTQYF	TGTGCCAGCACCCTCAGGAGGGAGTCAGATACGCAGTATTTT
NA	NA	TRBV29-1	TRBJ1-2	CSVGTGRYGYTF	TGCAGCGTTGGAACAGGACGCTATGGCTACACCTTC
few	NA	TRBV6-1	TRBJ2-7	CASSHSYEQYF	TGTGCCAGCAGCCACTCATACGAGCAGTACTTC
NA	NA	TRBV2	TRBJ1-1	CASSVISGLEAFF	TGTGCCAGCAGTGTCATCTCCGGACTAGAAGCTTTCTTT
NA	TRBD1	TRBV5-1	TRBJ2-6	CASSSRQGAGAGANVLTF	TGCGCCAGCAGCTCTCGACAGGGGGCGGGAGCTGGGGCCAACGTCCTGACTTTC
once	NA	TRBV7-6	TRBJ2-1	CASSLAAPPAEYNEQFF	TGTGCCAGCAGCTTAGCGGCTCCGCCCGCCGAATACAATGAGCAGTTCTTC
NA	TRBD1	TRBV7-2	TRBJ1-4	CASSSQTGSNEKLFF	TGTGCCAGCAGCTCCCAGACAGGGAGTAATGAAAAACTGTTTTTT
once	NA	TRBV7-9	TRBJ1-1	CASSLSGTEGTEAFF	TGTGCCAGCAGCTTATCTGGGACGGAGGGGACTGAAGCTTTCTTT
NA	TRBD1	TRBV7-2	TRBJ2-1	CASSLRQGVYNEQFF	TGTGCCAGCAGCTTAAGACAGGGAGTATACAATGAGCAGTTCTTC
NA	NA	TRBV25-1	TRBJ2-1	CASSPAGTYNEQFF	TGTGCCAGCAGCCCGGCAGGGACCTACAATGAGCAGTTCTTC
NA	NA	TRBV7-2	TRBJ1-1	CASSPSSAEAFF	TGTGCCAGCAGCCCCTCATCAGCTGAAGCTTTCTTT
NA	NA	TRBV11-2	TRBJ2-3	CASSFSGSSTDTQYF	TGTGCCAGCAGCTTCTCAGGGTCTAGCACAGATACGCAGTATTTT
few	TRBD2	TRBV10-3	TRBJ2-1	CAITTGLAAREQFF	TGTGCCATCACTACGGGACTAGCGGCTCGGGAGCAGTTCTTC
NA	TRBD2	TRBV9	TRBJ2-2	CASSGGLAGPDPNTGELFF	TGTGCCAGCAGCGGGGGACTAGCGGGACCAGACCCGAACACCGGGGAGCTGTTTTTT
few	NA	TRBV7-2	TRBJ2-7	CASSLAPHYEQYF	TGTGCCAGCAGCTTAGCTCCCCACTACGAGCAGTACTTC
few	NA	TRBV5-6	TRBJ1-2	CASSYSDSLYGYTF	TGTGCCAGCAGCTATTCCGACAGTCTTTATGGCTACACCTTC
NA	TRBD2	TRBV27	TRBJ2-7	CASRFSGNSYEQYF	TGTGCCAGCAGGTTCAGCGGGAACTCCTACGAGCAGTACTTC
medium-sized	NA	TRBV28	TRBJ1-1	CASSLPGGVGGNTEAFF	TGTGCCAGCAGTTTACCGGGGGGCGTTGGGGGGAACACTGAAGCTTTCTTT
NA	NA	TRBV5-1	TRBJ1-1	CASQLGPQAFEAFF	TGCGCCAGCCAACTGGGGCCACAGGCCTTTGAAGCTTTCTTT
once	TRBD1	TRBV7-8	TRBJ1-2	CASSPLDRGRHYGYTF	TGTGCCAGCAGCCCCCTTGACAGGGGGCGCCACTATGGCTACACCTTC
NA	NA	TRBV7-7	TRBJ2-3	CASSLGVGGSTDTQYF	TGTGCCAGCAGCTTAGGTGTCGGGGGTAGCACAGATACGCAGTATTTT
NA	NA	TRBV29-1	TRBJ2-3	CSVQGRVTDTQYF	TGCAGCGTTCAGGGGAGGGTCACAGATACGCAGTATTTT
NA	TRBD1	TRBV23-1	TRBJ1-4	CASSPYPDRVNEKLFF	TGCGCCAGCAGTCCTTACCCTGACAGGGTAAATGAAAAACTGTTTTTT
NA	TRBD2	TRBV15	TRBJ2-2	CATSRDLTGGGELFF	TGTGCCACCAGCAGAGATCTGACGGGGGGCGGGGAGCTGTTTTTT
NA	TRBD1	TRBV19	TRBJ2-1	CASSWDSRFNEQFF	TGTGCCAGTAGTTGGGACAGCCGCTTTAATGAGCAGTTCTTC
NA	TRBD1	TRBV6-6	TRBJ2-7	CASRPTGGSSYEQYF	TGTGCCAGCAGACCGACAGGGGGTAGCTCCTACGAGCAGTACTTC
NA	TRBD1	TRBV5-1	TRBJ1-6	CASSLAGTGRSPLHF	TGCGCCAGCAGCTTGGCAGGGACAGGGCGCTCACCCCTCCACTTT
NA	NA	TRBV19	TRBJ2-2	CASSSQGLTTADGELFF	TGTGCCAGTAGTTCCCAAGGTCTTACAACTGCGGACGGGGAGCTGTTTTTT
NA	TRBD2	TRBV30	TRBJ2-5	CAGDGGAGGPQETQYF	TGTGCGGGGGATGGTGGAGCGGGAGGTCCCCAAGAGACCCAGTACTTC
few	NA	TRBV6-6	TRBJ1-5	CASSSRGRPEVQHF	TGTGCCAGCAGTTCCAGGGGACGTCCGGAGGTCCAGCATTTT
few	NA	TRBV2	TRBJ2-2	CASSEVAAEELFF	TGTGCCAGCAGTGAAGTGGCGGCAGAGGAGCTGTTTTTT
NA	NA	TRBV28	TRBJ2-1	CASGMDGSYNEQFF	TGTGCCAGCGGCATGGACGGGAGTTACAATGAGCAGTTCTTC
NA	TRBD2	TRBV25-1	TRBJ2-1	CASSDPSSGGPSYNEQFF	TGTGCCAGCAGTGACCCGAGCAGCGGGGGCCCCTCCTACAATGAGCAGTTCTTC
NA	NA	TRBV5-6	TRBJ2-7	CASSLGPTPGDEQYF	TGTGCCAGCAGCTTGGGACCAACCCCGGGAGACGAGCAGTACTTC
NA	TRBD2	TRBV6-1	TRBJ2-1	CASRGFGGDGQFF	TGTGCCAGCAGAGGCTTCGGGGGGGATGGGCAGTTCTTC
NA	TRBD2	TRBV2	TRBJ2-5	CASSDPLAGRRTQYF	TGTGCCAGCAGTGACCCTTTAGCGGGGCGGCGGACCCAGTACTTC
NA	TRBD1	TRBV2	TRBJ2-1	CAIRDRLNEQFF	TGTGCCATTAGGGACAGACTGAATGAGCAGTTCTTC
NA	NA	TRBV4-1	TRBJ1-1	CASSQDQLLTEAFF	TGCGCCAGCAGCCAAGATCAGTTGCTCACTGAAGCTTTCTTT
NA	TRBD2	TRBV29-1	TRBJ2-7	CSVGASGRLYEQYF	TGCAGCGTTGGGGCTAGCGGGAGACTCTACGAGCAGTACTTC
NA	TRBD1	TRBV9	TRBJ2-1	CASSFQGVEQFF	TGTGCCAGCTCATTCCAGGGGGTTGAGCAGTTCTTC
NA	NA	TRBV27	TRBJ2-1	CASSLVAAGAYNEQFF	TGTGCCAGCAGTTTAGTCGCGGCAGGGGCCTACAATGAGCAGTTCTTC
NA	NA	TRBV5-1	TRBJ1-6	CASSLDGRVDSPLHF	TGCGCCAGCAGCTTGGATGGCAGGGTTGATTCACCCCTCCACTTT
few	TRBD2	TRBV19	TRBJ2-1	CASSLGGVAGVHEQFF	TGTGCCAGTAGTCTCGGGGGGGTAGCGGGAGTCCATGAGCAGTTCTTC
once	NA	TRBV6-6	TRBJ2-3	CASSSRFGSDTQYF	TGTGCCAGCAGCTCCCGGTTTGGTTCAGATACGCAGTATTTT
few	TRBD2	TRBV29-1	TRBJ2-3	CSVDWLAGGDTDTQYF	TGCAGCGTTGATTGGCTAGCGGGAGGGGACACAGATACGCAGTATTTT